The 9 T cell receptor beta chains below were found in one sample sequenced in a study of PD-1 blockade in classical Hodgkin lymphoma. Assay: immunoSEQ multiplex PCR; the TCRdb copy retains only in-frame clones and omits some. Here the sample spans 15,000 to 20,000 clones, about four fifths being singletons. The time point: newly diagnosed, previously untreated cHL patient sample. Thawed PBMCs underwent magnetic negative selection to yield purified CD4+ T cells. Sequenced input: CD4+ T cells from blood. The receptors here all came from a human donor with classical Hodgkin lymphoma.

This rearrangement joins TRBV30 to TRBJ2-6, with a possible D match to TRBD1 (5 bases). The germline V gene encodes CDR1 GTSNPN and CDR2 SVGIG (reference sequence). The CDR3 length is 17 residues. The V end was cut by 4 bases, the J end by 0 bases, with 16 bases between. CDR3 nucleotides: TGTGCCTGGATTTCCGGACACCTCGTCTCTGGGGCCAACGTCCTGACTTTC. This gives the protein CAWISGHLVSGANVLTF. Complete variable domain (other parts from reference TRBV30 and TRBJ2-6): SQTIHQWPATLVQPVGSPLSLECTVEGTSNPNLYWYRQAAGRGLQLLFYSVGIGQISSEVPQNLSASRPQDRQFILSSKKLLLSDSGFYLCAWISGHLVSGANVLTFGAGSRLTVL.

The chain has TRBV19 and TRBJ2-1; 12 nucleotides match TRBD2. This CDR3 has 13 residues. Trimming removed 9 bases from V and 9 bases from J; junction bases left unmatched: 6. Per germline, CDR1 LNHDA and CDR2 SQIVND (reference sequence). The CDR3 region has the DNA TGTGCCAGCAGACTAGCGGGAGATTTTGAGCAGTTCTTC. It codes for CASRLAGDFEQFF.

V usage is TRBV11-2 and J usage is TRBJ2-3; a possible D gene is TRBD2 (7 bases). With 3 bases removed from V and 3 bases from J, the gap between germline ends came to 19 bases. This CDR3 spans 17 amino acids. Per the germline V gene, CDR1 is SGHAT and CDR2 is FQNNGV. The CDR3 DNA reads TGTGCCAGCAGCTTCTCCTTGTTGAGCGGGACAACAGATACGCAGTATTTT. Protein product: CASSFSLLSGTTDTQYF.

V usage is TRBV12-5 and J usage is TRBJ2-7; no firm D call. The ends were cut back, 4 bases at V and 2 bases at J, with 12 bases in the middle. The CDR3 runs to 14 residues. CDR1 LGHNT and CDR2 FRNRAP come from the germline V gene. The CDR3 DNA is TGTGCTAGTGGTTGCCTCTTCGGAGCCTACGAGCAGTACTTC. The encoded protein is CASGCLFGAYEQYF.

The chain recombines TRBV27 with TRBJ2-2; the D gene is possibly TRBD1 (6 bases). The CDR3 is 15 amino acids. The germline CDR1 and CDR2 sequences are MNHEY and SMNVEV (reference sequence). Trimming left V 6 bases short and J 0 bases short, with 11 bases between. CDR3 nucleotides: TGTGCCAGCAGCCTGGGACAAACGAACACCGGGGAGCTGTTTTTT. Its protein product is CASSLGQTNTGELFF.

The chain employs TRBV7-9 and TRBJ2-3; D may be TRBD1 (5 bases). The CDR3 totals 15 residues. Germline-derived CDR1 and CDR2 are SEHNR and FQNEAQ (reference sequence). Between the trimmed V and J ends, which lost 7 bases and 2 bases, there was a span of 16 bases. CDR3 DNA sequence: TGTGCCAGCAACCAAGGGGTAATATCCACAGATACGCAGTATTTT. Translated: CASNQGVISTDTQYF. The full variable domain, completed using reference TRBV7-9 and TRBJ2-3, is DTGVSQNPRHKITKRGQNVTFRCDPISEHNRLYWYRQTLGQGPEFLTYFQNEAQLEKSRLLSDRFSAERPKGSFSTLEIQRTEQGDSAMYLCASNQGVISTDTQYFGPGTRLTVL.

This chain links TRBV5-1 with TRBJ1-4, with 10 bases identical to TRBD1. The CDR3 has 14 amino acids. J lost 5 bases, V lost 7 bases, and 5 bases had no gene match. Germline CDR1 is SGHRS and CDR2 is YFSETQ. CDR3 region: CASGPGQGNEKLFF. The CDR3, as DNA: TGCGCCAGCGGACCGGGACAGGGGAATGAAAAACTGTTTTTT. The full variable domain, with the rest looked up from reference TRBV5-1 and TRBJ1-4, is KAGVTQTPRYLIKTRGQQVTLSCSPISGHRSVSWYQQTPGQGLQFLFEYFSETQRNKGNFPGRFSGRQFSNSRSEMNVSTLELGDSALYLCASGPGQGNEKLFFGSGTQLSVL.

In this sample, this clone turned up a few times. In DNA, the CDR3 is TGTGCCAGCAGCGTAGCTGACAGCACAGATACGCAGTATTTT. Translating it yields CASSVADSTDTQYF. V and J are TRBV9 and TRBJ2-3; D remains ambiguous. Trimming took off 0 bases at V and 0 bases at J, with 5 bases between the two ends. The CDR3 is 14 amino acids. CDR1 is SGDLS and CDR2 is YYNGEE in the germline V gene.

This sequence joins TRBV2 and TRBJ2-1; D not certain. Germline CDR1 reads SNHLY; CDR2 reads FYNNEI. This CDR3 is 14 amino acids long. With 2 bases removed from V and 4 bases from J, the gap between germline ends came to 9 bases. This CDR3 reads CASSEYLGYNEQFF. In nucleotides, the CDR3 is TGTGCCAGCAGTGAATACTTGGGGTACAATGAGCAGTTCTTC.